The sequence of this T cell receptor beta chain was determined in a study of blood T cell repertoires in COVID-19. In the study overall: The origin of the acute and convalescent COVID-19 samples was the United States, Italy and Spain. The cDNA or gDNA used as material had been derived from T cells, B-cell-depleted T cells, or PBMCs.

This clone was seen more than once but under ten times. Sequenced by immunoSEQ multiplex PCR; TCRdb stores in-frame clones only, minus some. This sample has approximately 190,000 clones, with about 80% found just once. The source is a man aged 60 to 75 with acute or convalescent COVID-19. Sequencing used peripheral blood.

DNA for the CDR3: TGTGCCAGTAGTTACTCAGGGCCTAGCAATCAGCCCCAGCATTTT. Amino acids: CASSYSGPSNQPQHF. The chain employs TRBV19 and TRBJ1-5; tentatively, D is TRBD1 (5 bases). The CDR3 contains 15 residues. The germline V and J ends were trimmed by 5 bases and 0 bases, with 11 bases remaining between them. The germline gives CDR1 LNHDA, CDR2 SQIVND (reference sequence).